These 7 T cell receptor beta chains came from one sample sequenced in a study of T cell changes during pregnancy in multiple sclerosis (dated by TCRdb to the late 2010s). To prepare the library, the immunoSEQ multiplex PCR assay was applied. Drawn from immuneACCESS, this table holds only the in-frame rearrangements with V and J called that TCRdb kept. Clones are partly lost; checked studies trace under half to an unresolved V gene and leave the rest unexplained. For this sample there are 75,000 to 95,000 clones; less than 95% appear just once. The top ten constitute approximately 0.99% of the sample. The sample here was peripheral blood, taken before pregnancy. The source is a female donor with multiple sclerosis, enrolled in a pregnancy study.

The chain's CDR3 is CSAGGQETQYF. The CDR3 nucleotides are TGCAGTGCTGGCGGTCAAGAGACCCAGTACTTC. The chain is built from TRBV20-1 and TRBJ2-5; no clear D. This CDR3 has 11 amino acids. Germline assignment: CDR1 DFQATT and CDR2 SNEGSKA (reference sequence). V dropped 5 bases and J dropped 2 bases, with 6 bases sitting between them.

This chain joins TRBV5-3 and TRBJ2-7, with 12 positions matching TRBD1. TRBV5-3 qualifies as an ORF whose function is uncertain. This CDR3 has 16 residues. V was pared by 5 bases and J by 1 base, with 7 bases of the junction left unmatched. The CDR3 region has the DNA TGTGCCAGAAGGGGACAGGGGGCTTCGGAATCCTACGAGCAGTACTTC. Translation gives CARRGQGASESYEQYF.

This chain connects TRBV6-5 to TRBJ2-7; TRBD1 matches 7 bases. Germline lookup yields CDR1 MNHEY and CDR2 SVGAGI. V trimming: 6 bases; J trimming: 7 bases; junction bases outside the gene matches: 12. The CDR3 totals 14 residues. CDR3 sequence reads: CASSRTGLLGEQYF. The CDR3, as DNA: TGTGCCAGCAGCCGGACAGGACTCCTGGGGGAGCAGTACTTC.

The V call is TRBV9, the J call TRBJ1-4; no reliable D call. Germline assignment: CDR1 SGDLS and CDR2 YYNGEE. The CDR3 is 15 residues long. The V end lost 4 bases, the J end lost 3 bases, and 13 bases lay between the germline ends. CDR3 residues: CASSPRGVPNEKLFF. The CDR3 nucleotides are TGTGCCAGCAGCCCCCGGGGAGTTCCTAATGAAAAACTGTTTTTT.

The rearrangement joins TRBV2 to TRBJ1-2; TRBD1 matches at 7 bases. The CDR3 length is 16 residues. Unmatched junction bases numbered 9, after V lost 3 bases and J lost 2 bases. CDR1 and CDR2 (germline): SNHLY, FYNNEI. CDR3: CASSDTRQGLNYGYTF. Written as DNA, the CDR3 is TGTGCCAGCAGTGATACGAGACAGGGCCTAAACTATGGCTACACCTTC.

J is TRBJ2-2 and V is TRBV19; no reliable D call. Per germline, CDR1 LNHDA and CDR2 SQIVND (reference sequence). V lost 5 bases, J lost 3 bases, and 19 bases lay in between. This CDR3 is 17 amino acids long. In nucleotides, the CDR3 is TGTGCCAGTAGTCCACGTGCCCCTTCACAATACACCGGGGAGCTGTTTTTT. Translation gives CASSPRAPSQYTGELFF. The complete variable domain, with remaining parts taken from reference TRBV19 and TRBJ2-2, reads DGGITQSPKYLFRKEGQNVTLSCEQNLNHDAMYWYRQDPGQGLRLIYYSQIVNDFQKGDIAEGYSVSREKKESFPLTVTSAQKNPTAFYLCASSPRAPSQYTGELFFGEGSRLTVL.

V is TRBV18 and J is TRBJ1-2; no clear D. Trimming left V 1 base short and J 6 bases short, with 12 bases between. The CDR3 covers 14 residues. The germline V gene encodes CDR1 KGHSH and CDR2 LQKENI. CDR3 in DNA: TGTGCCAGCTCACCACTCGGTCCCCAAAATGGCTACACCTTC. As protein: CASSPLGPQNGYTF.